Below are 27 T cell receptor beta chains sequenced from a single sample in a study of T cells in Graves' hyperthyroidism and ophthalmopathy. There were TCR beta CDR3 regions amplified from RNA transcripts. The HTBI primer set drove a first-round RT-PCR of the TCR CDR3. TCRdb reprocessed the multiplex PCR reads via MiXCR and lists one record per CDR3 protein. The sample shows 350,000 to 450,000 distinct CDR3 sequences, about a sixth of them seen only once. Input material: blood. Receptor source: a woman aged 30 to 39 with Graves' hyperthyroidism that later progressed to Graves' ophthalmopathy.

There are a few counts of this clonotype. This sequence joins TRBV7-9 and TRBJ1-3; no clear D gene. CDR1 is SEHNR, CDR2 FQNEAQ, per germline (reference sequence). CDR3 size: 12 residues. Trimming removed 5 bases at V and 8 bases at J, with 10 bases between. CDR3 sequence: CASSTAVDTIYF. CDR3 sequence (DNA): TGTGCCAGCAGCACTGCGGTGGACACCATATATTTT.

The chain recombines TRBV11-2 with TRBJ1-2, with D maybe TRBD1 (6 bases). CDR3 size: 16 residues. Trimming left V 5 bases short and J 2 bases short, with 18 bases between. CDR1 is SGHAT, CDR2 FQNNGV, per germline. CDR3 nucleotides: TGTGCCAGCAGCCCCCGAGGGGGGGACCCCAACTATGGCTACACCTTC. Amino acid sequence: CASSPRGGDPNYGYTF.

Ten or more counts support this clonotype. V is TRBV27 and J is TRBJ2-1; TRBD1 matches at 7 bases. CDR1 and CDR2 (germline): MNHEY, SMNVEV (reference sequence). Trimming at V came to 3 bases and at J to 0 bases, leaving 8 bases not matched to a gene. The CDR3 sequence is 17 residues long. The CDR3 loop reads CASSFQTGSVSYNEQFF. The CDR3 nucleotides are TGTGCCAGCAGTTTCCAGACAGGGTCGGTCTCCTACAATGAGCAGTTCTTC.

This clonotype showed up many times. This rearrangement joins TRBV12-3 or TRBV12-4 to TRBJ1-1, with no clear D. V gave up 6 bases and J gave up 6 bases, with 11 bases separating them. The CDR3 extends over 12 amino acids. CDR3 sequence: CASRTRAAEAFF. CDR3 DNA: TGTGCCAGCAGGACCCGGGCAGCTGAAGCTTTCTTT.

The chain joins TRBV2 to TRBJ1-2; TRBD1 is a possible D gene (5 bases). V was trimmed by 3 bases and J by 2 bases, leaving 13 bases between them. The germline V gene encodes CDR1 SNHLY and CDR2 FYNNEI. The CDR3 is made up of 15 amino acids. CDR3: CASSDSAGTNYGYTF. The CDR3 DNA reads TGTGCCAGCAGTGATAGCGCAGGGACCAACTATGGCTACACCTTC.

The gene calls are TRBV7-9 and TRBJ2-2; D possibly corresponds to TRBD1 (6 bases). The CDR3 runs to 15 residues. Per the germline V gene, CDR1 is SEHNR and CDR2 is FQNEAQ (reference sequence). Between the trimmed V and J ends, which lost 7 bases and 6 bases, there was a span of 18 bases. CDR3 in amino acids: CASTPVGGVAGELFF. CDR3 nucleotides: TGTGCCAGCACCCCCGTTGGGGGCGTTGCCGGGGAGCTGTTTTTT.

This clonotype was seen a few times. This rearrangement joins TRBV2 to TRBJ1-5; perhaps TRBD1 as D (5 bases). Trimming stripped 7 bases from V and 6 bases from J, with 16 bases between. This CDR3 is built from 14 residues. Germline V CDR1 and CDR2: SNHLY, FYNNEI. The CDR3: CASMSLGVSQPQHF. The CDR3, as DNA: TGTGCCAGCATGTCATTGGGGGTTAGTCAGCCCCAGCATTTT.

This clonotype was observed many times. The V and J genes are TRBV27 and TRBJ2-7; TRBD2 matches at 15 bases. The CDR3 extends over 15 amino acids. Germline V gene data show CDR1 as MNHEY and CDR2 as SMNVEV (reference sequence). The J segment lost 6 bases and the V segment lost 4 bases, leaving 4 bases of the junction unmatched. The CDR3 loop is CASSYGLAGGFEQYF. The CDR3 DNA follows: TGTGCCAGCAGTTATGGACTAGCGGGAGGGTTCGAGCAGTACTTC.

The chain combines TRBV5-8 with TRBJ2-4; TRBD2 might be the D (6 bases). CDR3 size: 12 residues. Trimming shortened V by 6 bases and J by 9 bases, and 13 bases separated the two germline ends. CDR1 SGHTS and CDR2 YDEGEE come from the germline V gene. The CDR3, as DNA: TGTGCCAGCAACCTCGGGGGAAGCATTCAGTACTTC. It yields the protein CASNLGGSIQYF.

This clonotype was found a few times. The V call is TRBV20-1, the J call TRBJ1-1; 10 positions match TRBD1. The CDR3 runs 14 residues. CDR1 DFQATT and CDR2 SNEGSKA come from the germline V gene (reference sequence). V shed 5 bases, J shed 5 bases, and the junction held 8 bases outside the gene matches. Here the CDR3 reads CSAGSWDRGTEAFF. The DNA of the CDR3 is TGCAGTGCTGGGAGTTGGGACAGGGGAACTGAAGCTTTCTTT.

In this sample, this clonotype turned up many times. At one end the junction does not follow the germline gene, possibly because of a read error. This rearrangement joins TRBV28 to TRBJ2-1, with 11 bases that match TRBD2. The CDR3 sequence is 14 residues long. The germline CDR1 and CDR2 sequences are MDHEN and SYDVKM. The CDR3 region is CASNGLAGINEQLF. CDR3 coding DNA: TGTGCCAGCAATGGACTAGCGGGTATCAATGAGCAGCTCTTC.

This clonotype appeared many times. This chain joins TRBV27 and TRBJ1-6; TRBD1 might be the D (5 bases). The CDR3 runs 17 residues. With 5 bases removed from V and 4 bases from J, the gap between germline ends came to 18 bases. Germline-derived CDR1 and CDR2 are MNHEY and SMNVEV (reference sequence). The CDR3 region has the DNA TGTGCCAGCAGTGATCTGCGGGGGATTTCGTATAATTCACCCCTCCACTTT. This sequence encodes CASSDLRGISYNSPLHF.

This clonotype came up many times. The chain combines TRBV28 with TRBJ1-1; no reliable D call. The V gene's germline CDR1 is MDHEN and CDR2 SYDVKM. V was trimmed by 6 bases and J by 0 bases, leaving 14 bases between them. This CDR3 region has 15 residues. DNA of the CDR3: TGTGCCAGCAGGCCCACGCGTCCTATGAACACTGAAGCTTTCTTT. This encodes CASRPTRPMNTEAFF. Full variable domain (missing parts from reference TRBV28 and TRBJ1-1): DVKVTQSSRYLVKRTGEKVFLECVQDMDHENMFWYRQDPGLGLRLIYFSYDVKMKEKGDIPEGYSVSREKKERFSLILESASTNQTSMYLCASRPTRPMNTEAFFGQGTRLTVV.

As for this clonotype: A much larger clone lies one base from this, so it may be a read error. The V call is TRBV27, the J call TRBJ2-1; possible D gene TRBD2, 6 bases. The CDR3 covers 13 residues. Germline CDR1 reads MNHEY; CDR2 reads SMNVEV (reference sequence). CDR3 amino acids: CASTPLGGKEQCF. CDR3 nucleotides: TGTGCCAGCACCCCGTTGGGGGGAAAGGAGCAGTGCTTC.

The V gene is TRBV7-9, the J gene TRBJ2-5; TRBD2 agrees at 14 bases. The CDR3 totals 17 residues. Germline V gives CDR1 SEHNR, CDR2 FQNEAQ (reference sequence). V gave up 5 bases and J gave up 3 bases; unmatched junction bases: 8. CDR3 in amino acids: CASSKPGLAGDEETQYF. The CDR3 nucleotides read TGTGCCAGCAGCAAACCGGGACTAGCGGGAGATGAAGAGACCCAGTACTTC. Filled out from reference TRBV7-9 and TRBJ2-5, the complete variable domain reads DTGVSQNPRHKITKRGQNVTFRCDPISEHNRLYWYRQTLGQGPEFLTYFQNEAQLEKSRLLSDRFSAERPKGSFSTLEIQRTEQGDSAMYLCASSKPGLAGDEETQYFGPGTRLLVL.

In regard to this clonotype: One end of the junction is discordant with germline, which a read error may explain. CDR3 DNA sequence: TGCGCCGGCAGCTGGGTTCTGGCCGGGTCCACTGAAGCTTTCTTT. Amino acids: CAGSWVLAGSTEAFF. This chain joins TRBV5-1 and TRBJ1-1; D ambiguous. This CDR3 region has 15 residues. Germline values: CDR1 SGHRS, CDR2 YFSETQ.

This clonotype came up many times. V and J are TRBV6-6 and TRBJ2-7; no clear D. Germline V lookup: CDR1 MNHNY, CDR2 SVGAGI (reference sequence). The CDR3 is made up of 17 amino acids. Trimming pared 2 bases from V and 2 bases from J, leaving 19 bases between. As DNA, the CDR3 is TGTGCCAGCAGTTACAGCCTCGGGCCTCCTGGCCCCTACGAGCAGTACTTC. This gives the protein CASSYSLGPPGPYEQYF.

In its sample, this clonotype was seen many times. The V call is TRBV2, the J call TRBJ2-3; D call uncertain. The length of the CDR3 is 13 residues. Trimming stripped 2 bases from V and 4 bases from J, with 7 bases between. Germline CDR1 is SNHLY and CDR2 is FYNNEI. The CDR3 DNA is TGTGCCAGCAGTGAACACTCTCCAGATACGCAGTATTTT. Its translation: CASSEHSPDTQYF.

The J gene is TRBJ1-2, the V gene TRBV5-6, with D possibly TRBD1 on 6 matching bases. The germline V gene encodes CDR1 SGHDT and CDR2 YYEEEE. Deletions cut 1 base from V and 4 bases from J, with 11 bases between. This CDR3 has 14 residues. This CDR3 is CASSLQGFSYGYTF. CDR3 coding DNA: TGTGCCAGCAGCTTGCAGGGGTTCAGCTATGGCTACACCTTC.

The chain employs TRBV10-2 and TRBJ2-5; D may be TRBD1 or TRBD2 (5 bases each). Per germline, CDR1 WSHSY and CDR2 SAAADI. The CDR3 has 14 amino acids. Trimming removed 6 bases at V and 1 base at J, with 12 bases between. CDR3 residues: CASSLRDAQETQYF. CDR3 nucleotide sequence: TGCGCCAGCAGCCTACGGGACGCCCAAGAGACCCAGTACTTC.

This clonotype appeared many times. The chain couples TRBV5-1 to TRBJ2-7, with D unclear. Trimming removed 4 bases at V and 5 bases at J, with 13 bases between. This CDR3 contains 13 residues. Germline CDR1 is SGHRS and CDR2 is YFSETQ. The CDR3 sequence is CASSPYLYDEQYF. The CDR3 DNA sequence: TGCGCCAGCAGCCCTTATCTCTATGACGAGCAGTACTTC.

Ten or more counts support this clonotype. The rearrangement uses TRBV6-5 and TRBJ1-6, with D perhaps TRBD1 (5 bases). The V gene's germline CDR1 is MNHEY and CDR2 SVGAGI. Trimming removed 2 bases at V and 10 bases at J, with 15 bases between. This CDR3 has 15 residues. The CDR3 sequence is CASSYQPEGYSPLHF. DNA for the CDR3: TGTGCCAGCAGTTACCAGCCTGAGGGGTACTCACCCCTCCACTTT.

The V and J genes are TRBV20-1 and TRBJ2-7; D remains ambiguous. V shed 2 bases and J shed 0 bases, with 17 bases lying between them. Per the germline V gene, CDR1 is DFQATT and CDR2 is SNEGSKA (reference sequence). CDR3 size: 16 residues. The CDR3 is CSARTATLRNSYEQYF. Written as DNA, the CDR3 is TGCAGTGCTAGAACCGCGACCCTCAGAAACTCCTACGAGCAGTACTTC.

This clonotype was counted only a few times. The chain links TRBV11-3 to TRBJ2-1; the match to TRBD2 covers 8 bases. Germline CDR1 is SGHNT and CDR2 is YENEEA. The trim removed 5 bases at V and 8 bases at J, leaving 14 bases unmatched. This CDR3 region has 16 residues. The CDR3 bases are TGTGCCAGCAGCCCGGGAGGGTCTAGCGGGTTGTATGAGCAGTTCTTC. It translates to CASSPGGSSGLYEQFF.

This clonotype was observed at least ten times. The chain has TRBV18 and TRBJ2-5; weak D call: TRBD2 (6 bases). V dropped 2 bases and J dropped 3 bases, with 7 bases sitting between them. Looked up from germline, CDR1 is KGHSH and CDR2 is LQKENI. The CDR3 totals 13 residues. CDR3 sequence reads: CASSPGGKETQYF. The DNA for the CDR3 is TGTGCCAGCTCACCAGGAGGGAAAGAGACCCAGTACTTC.

The chain joins TRBV19 to TRBJ2-1, with 7 nucleotides matching TRBD2. Germline-derived CDR1 and CDR2 are LNHDA and SQIVND (reference sequence). The ends lost 2 bases at V and 8 bases at J; junction bases unmatched: 3. The CDR3 has 13 amino acids. In nucleotides, the CDR3 is TGTGCCAGTAGTATAAGGCTAGCGGATGAGCAGTTCTTC. Translated: CASSIRLADEQFF.

This clonotype was seen only a few times. One junction end disagrees with the germline gene, perhaps due to a read error. The chain joins TRBV25-1 to TRBJ2-1; no reliable D call. The length of the CDR3 is 15 residues. The germline CDR1 and CDR2 sequences are MGHDK and SYGVNS. CDR3 sequence: CASGDWGSSYNEQFF. CDR3 sequence (DNA): TGTGCCAGCGGTGATTGGGGTAGCTCCTACAATGAGCAGTTCTTC.